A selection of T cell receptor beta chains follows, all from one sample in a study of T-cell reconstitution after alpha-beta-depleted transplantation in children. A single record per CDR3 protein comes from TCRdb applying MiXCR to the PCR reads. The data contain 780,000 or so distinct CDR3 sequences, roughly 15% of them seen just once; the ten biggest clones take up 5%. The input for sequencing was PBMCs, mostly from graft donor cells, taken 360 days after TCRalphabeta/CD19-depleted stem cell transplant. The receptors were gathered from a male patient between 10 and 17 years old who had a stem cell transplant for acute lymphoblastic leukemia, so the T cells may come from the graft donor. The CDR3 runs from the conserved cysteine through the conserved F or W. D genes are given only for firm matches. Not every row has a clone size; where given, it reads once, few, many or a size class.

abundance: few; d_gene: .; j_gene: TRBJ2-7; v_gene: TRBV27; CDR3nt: TGTGCCAGCACTCCTAACGCGAGGGGCGAGCAGTACTTC; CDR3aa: CASTPNARGEQYF
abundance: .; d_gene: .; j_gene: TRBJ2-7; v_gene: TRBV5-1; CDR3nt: TGCGCCAGCAGCTTGGAAGCGCTTGATGAGCAGTACTTC; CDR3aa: CASSLEALDEQYF
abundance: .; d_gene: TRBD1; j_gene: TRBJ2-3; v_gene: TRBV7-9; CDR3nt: TGTGCCAGCAGCTTCGGGACAGACACAGATACGCAGTATTTT; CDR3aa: CASSFGTDTDTQYF
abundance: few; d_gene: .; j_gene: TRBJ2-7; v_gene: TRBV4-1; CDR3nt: TGCGCCAGCAGCCAATCGTGGGCAGCCTACGAGCAGTACTTC; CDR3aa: CASSQSWAAYEQYF
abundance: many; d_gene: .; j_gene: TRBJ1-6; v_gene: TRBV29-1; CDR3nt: TGCAGCGCCGGGACGGACAATTCACCCCTCCACTTT; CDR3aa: CSAGTDNSPLHF
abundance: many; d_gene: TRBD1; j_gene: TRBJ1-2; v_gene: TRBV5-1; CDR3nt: TGCGCCAGCAGCTCCCGACCCACAGGGGTGAATGGCTACACCTTC; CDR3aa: CASSSRPTGVNGYTF
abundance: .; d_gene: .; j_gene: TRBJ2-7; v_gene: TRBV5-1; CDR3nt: TGCGCCAGCAGCTTTGTGGCGCTGGGGGCCTACGAGCAGTACTTC; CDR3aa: CASSFVALGAYEQYF
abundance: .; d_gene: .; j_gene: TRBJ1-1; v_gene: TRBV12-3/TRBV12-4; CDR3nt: TGTGCCAGCCGTCCGACAGCAGGGAACACTGAAGCTTTCTTT; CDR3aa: CASRPTAGNTEAFF
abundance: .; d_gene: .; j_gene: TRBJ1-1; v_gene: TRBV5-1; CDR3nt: TGCGCCAGCAGCTTTCGGTGGGGGACTGAAGCTTTCTTT; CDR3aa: CASSFRWGTEAFF
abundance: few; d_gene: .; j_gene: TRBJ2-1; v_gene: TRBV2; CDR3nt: TGTGCCAGCACCTATTGGACAGTGAGCTACAATGAGCAGTTCTTC; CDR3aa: CASTYWTVSYNEQFF
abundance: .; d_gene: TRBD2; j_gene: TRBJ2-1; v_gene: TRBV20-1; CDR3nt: TGCAGTGCTAGTCCCTGGGGACTAGCGGGGTACAATGAGCAGTTCTTC; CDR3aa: CSASPWGLAGYNEQFF
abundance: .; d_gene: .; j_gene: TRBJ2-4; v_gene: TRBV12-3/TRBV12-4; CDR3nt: TGTGCCAGCAGTGCGTGGGAGACCAAAAACATTCAGTACTTC; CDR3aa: CASSAWETKNIQYF
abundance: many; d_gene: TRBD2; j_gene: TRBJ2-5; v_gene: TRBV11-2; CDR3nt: TGTGCCAGCAGCTTAGATTGGGGACTAGCGGGAGGGACAGGGAAGACCCAGTACTTC; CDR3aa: CASSLDWGLAGGTGKTQYF
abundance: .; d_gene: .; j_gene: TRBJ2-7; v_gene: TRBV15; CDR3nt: TGTGCCACCAGCAGAGTCCTCGAGGGACCCTACGAGCAGTACTTC; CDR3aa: CATSRVLEGPYEQYF
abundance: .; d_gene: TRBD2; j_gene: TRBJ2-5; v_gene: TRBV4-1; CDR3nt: TGCGCCAGCAGCCAAGTTGCAGCGGGAGGGCCTCAAGAGACCCAGTACTTC; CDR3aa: CASSQVAAGGPQETQYF
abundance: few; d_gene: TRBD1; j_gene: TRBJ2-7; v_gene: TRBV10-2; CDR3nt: TGCGCCAGCACCGCCTCACAGGGGACCTTTACCTACGAGCAGTACTTC; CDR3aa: CASTASQGTFTYEQYF
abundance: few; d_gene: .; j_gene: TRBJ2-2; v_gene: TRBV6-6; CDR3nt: TGTGCCAGCAGCTCGCAGAACACCGGGGAGCTGTTTTTT; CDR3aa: CASSSQNTGELFF
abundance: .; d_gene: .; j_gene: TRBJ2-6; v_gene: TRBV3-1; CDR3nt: TGTGCCAGCAGCCAAGTACTTCCGATTTCGTCCCTGCCTGGGGCCAACGTCCTGACTTTC; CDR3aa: CASSQVLPISSLPGANVLTF
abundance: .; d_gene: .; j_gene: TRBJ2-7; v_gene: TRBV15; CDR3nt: TGTGCCACCAGCAGAGACCTACAGGGTAACGAGCAGTACTTC; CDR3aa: CATSRDLQGNEQYF
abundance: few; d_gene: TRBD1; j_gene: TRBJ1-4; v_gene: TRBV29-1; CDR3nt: TGCAGCGTGGCGGACAGGGTCGGTGAAAAACTGTTTTTT; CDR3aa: CSVADRVGEKLFF
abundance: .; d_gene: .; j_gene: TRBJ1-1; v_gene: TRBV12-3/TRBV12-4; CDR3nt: TGTGCCAGCATAGATATTAGACGTGGCAGGCCGGGTGGGACTGAAGCTTTCTTT; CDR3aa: CASIDIRRGRPGGTEAFF
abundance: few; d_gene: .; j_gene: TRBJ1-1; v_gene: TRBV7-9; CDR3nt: TGTGCCAGCAGCTTAGGGGTTGGTGTTGTCATGAACACTGAAGCTTTCTTT; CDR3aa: CASSLGVGVVMNTEAFF
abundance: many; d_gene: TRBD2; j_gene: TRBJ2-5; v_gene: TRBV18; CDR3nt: TGTGCCAGCTCACACGGGACTACACGAGAGACCCAGTACTTC; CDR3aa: CASSHGTTRETQYF
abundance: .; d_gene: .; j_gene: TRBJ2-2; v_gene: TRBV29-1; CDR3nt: TGCAGCGCTGGGGAACCCTACACCGGGGAGCTGTTTTTT; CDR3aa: CSAGEPYTGELFF
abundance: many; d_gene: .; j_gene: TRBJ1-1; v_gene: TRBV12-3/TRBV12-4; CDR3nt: TGTGCCAGCAGTTTCCAGGGGCTGAACACTGAAGCTTTCTTT; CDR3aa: CASSFQGLNTEAFF
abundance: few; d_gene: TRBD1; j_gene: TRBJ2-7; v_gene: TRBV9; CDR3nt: TGTGCCAGCAGCGCACAATACAGGGGTACCTCCGGCGAGCAGTACTTC; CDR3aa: CASSAQYRGTSGEQYF
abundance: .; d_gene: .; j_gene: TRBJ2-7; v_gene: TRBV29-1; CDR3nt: TGCAGCACCAGACAGGACTCCTACGAGCAGTACTTC; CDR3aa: CSTRQDSYEQYF
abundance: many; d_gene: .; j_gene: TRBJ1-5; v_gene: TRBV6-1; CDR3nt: TGTGCCAGCAGTGAAAAGTATAGCAATCAGCCCCAGCATTTT; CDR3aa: CASSEKYSNQPQHF
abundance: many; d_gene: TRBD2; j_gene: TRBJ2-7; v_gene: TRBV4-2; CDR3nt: TGTGCCAGCAGCCTCCGTACTAGCGGGAGTTCCTACGAGCAGTACTTC; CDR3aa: CASSLRTSGSSYEQYF
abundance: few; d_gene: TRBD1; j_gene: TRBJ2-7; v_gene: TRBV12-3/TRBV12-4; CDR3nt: TGTGCCAGCAGCTGGGGACAGGTGACCTACGAGCAGTACTTC; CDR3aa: CASSWGQVTYEQYF
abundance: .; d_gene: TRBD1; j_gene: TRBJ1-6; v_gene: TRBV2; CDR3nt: TGTGCCAGCAGTTATGGGACAGGGTCCCAGCCCCTCCACTTT; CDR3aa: CASSYGTGSQPLHF
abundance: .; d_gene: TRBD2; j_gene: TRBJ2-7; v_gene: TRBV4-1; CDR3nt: TGCGCCAGCAGCCAAGAATTCTGGACTAGTCCGCCCGAGCAGTACTTC; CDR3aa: CASSQEFWTSPPEQYF
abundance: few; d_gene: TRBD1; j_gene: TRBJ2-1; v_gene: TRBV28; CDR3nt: TGTGCCAGTGAGGGGACAGCCTCCTACAATGAGCAGTTCTTC; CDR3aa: CASEGTASYNEQFF
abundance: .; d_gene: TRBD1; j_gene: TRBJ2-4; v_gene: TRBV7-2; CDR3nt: TGTGCCAGCAGCCCACCTCGACAGGGGAGAATAGCCAAAAACATTCAGTACTTC; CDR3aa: CASSPPRQGRIAKNIQYF
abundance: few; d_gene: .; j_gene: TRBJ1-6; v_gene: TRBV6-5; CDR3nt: TGTGCCAGCAGTTACCGGGACCTACCCCTCCACTTT; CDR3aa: CASSYRDLPLHF
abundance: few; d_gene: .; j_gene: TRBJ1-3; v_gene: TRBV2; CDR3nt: TGTGCCAGCAGTGAGGAGCCACTCTCTGGAAACACCATATATTTT; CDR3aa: CASSEEPLSGNTIYF
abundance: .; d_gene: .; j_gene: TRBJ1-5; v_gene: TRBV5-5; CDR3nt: TGTGCCAGCAGCACTGGACACGGCAATCAGCCCCAGCATTTT; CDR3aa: CASSTGHGNQPQHF
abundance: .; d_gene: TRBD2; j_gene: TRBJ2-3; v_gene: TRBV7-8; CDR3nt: TGTGCCAGCAGCTTAGGGGAGCGGGAGGGATTCACAGATACGCAGTATTTT; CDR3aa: CASSLGEREGFTDTQYF
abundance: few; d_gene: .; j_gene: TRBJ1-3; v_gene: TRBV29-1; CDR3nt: TGCAGCGTAGACCAGGGTGTCTCTGGAAACACCATATATTTT; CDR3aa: CSVDQGVSGNTIYF
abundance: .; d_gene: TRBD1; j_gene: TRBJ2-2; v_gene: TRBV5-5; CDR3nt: TGTGCCAGCAGCCCCGGACAGGGAATGACCGGGGAGCTGTTTTTT; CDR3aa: CASSPGQGMTGELFF
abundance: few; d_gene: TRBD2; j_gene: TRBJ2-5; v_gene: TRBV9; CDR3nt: TGTGCCAGCAGCGTGACTAGCGGGATCGGAGAGACCCAGTACTTC; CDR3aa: CASSVTSGIGETQYF
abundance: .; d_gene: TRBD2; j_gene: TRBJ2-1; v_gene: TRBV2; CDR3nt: TGTGCCAGCAGTGAAGGTCTCCTGGGTAGCGGGAGATATGAGCAGTTCTTC; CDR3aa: CASSEGLLGSGRYEQFF
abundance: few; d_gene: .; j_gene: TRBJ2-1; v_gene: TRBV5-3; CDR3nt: TGTGCCAGAAGCTTGTCCTGCAATGAGCAGTTCTTC; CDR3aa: CARSLSCNEQFF
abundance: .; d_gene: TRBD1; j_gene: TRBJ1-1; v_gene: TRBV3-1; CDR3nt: TGTGCCTCCACCGACAGGGGATTGCTAGGCACTGAAGCTTTCTTT; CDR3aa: CASTDRGLLGTEAFF
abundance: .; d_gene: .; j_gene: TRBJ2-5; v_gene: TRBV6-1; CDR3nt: TGTGCCAGCAGCAGGGTAGTCCAAGAGACCCAGTACTTC; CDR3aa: CASSRVVQETQYF
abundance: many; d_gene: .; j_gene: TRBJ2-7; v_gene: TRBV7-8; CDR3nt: TGTGCCATCGGGCTGGCGGACACAGCGGCCCCCAGAACCTACGAGCAGTACTTC; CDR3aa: CAIGLADTAAPRTYEQYF
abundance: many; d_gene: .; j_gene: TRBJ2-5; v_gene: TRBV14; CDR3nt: TGTGCCAGCAGACGGGGCGGAGGGGAGACCCAGTACTTC; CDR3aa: CASRRGGGETQYF
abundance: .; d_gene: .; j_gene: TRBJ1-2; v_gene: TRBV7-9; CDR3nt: TGTGCCAGCAGCTTAGAGGCGGACCTCTATGGCTACACCTTC; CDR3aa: CASSLEADLYGYTF
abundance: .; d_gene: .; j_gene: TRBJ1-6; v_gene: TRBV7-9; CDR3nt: TGTGCCAGCAGCTTAGGACAGTATTCACCCCTCCACTTT; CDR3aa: CASSLGQYSPLHF
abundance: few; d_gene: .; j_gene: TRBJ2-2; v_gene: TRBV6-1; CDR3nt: TGTGCCACCGAATCCGGGAGAGCGACAACCGGGGAGCTGTTTTTT; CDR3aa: CATESGRATTGELFF
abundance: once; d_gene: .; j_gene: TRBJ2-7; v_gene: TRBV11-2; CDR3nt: TGTGCCAGCTGGGGGGGCAGGGGCTCCTACGAGCAGTACTTC; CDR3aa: CASWGGRGSYEQYF